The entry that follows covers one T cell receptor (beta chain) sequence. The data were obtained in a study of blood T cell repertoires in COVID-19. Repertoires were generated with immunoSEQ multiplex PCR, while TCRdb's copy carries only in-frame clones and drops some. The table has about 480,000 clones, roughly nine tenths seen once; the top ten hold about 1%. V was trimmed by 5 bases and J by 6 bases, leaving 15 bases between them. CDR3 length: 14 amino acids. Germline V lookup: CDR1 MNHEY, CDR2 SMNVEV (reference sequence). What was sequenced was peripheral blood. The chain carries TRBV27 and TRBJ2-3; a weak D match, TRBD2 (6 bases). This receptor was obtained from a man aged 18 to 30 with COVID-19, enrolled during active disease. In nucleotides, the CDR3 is TGTGCCAGCAGTATAGGGACTTTCCCCGATACGCAGTATTTT. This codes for CASSIGTFPDTQYF.